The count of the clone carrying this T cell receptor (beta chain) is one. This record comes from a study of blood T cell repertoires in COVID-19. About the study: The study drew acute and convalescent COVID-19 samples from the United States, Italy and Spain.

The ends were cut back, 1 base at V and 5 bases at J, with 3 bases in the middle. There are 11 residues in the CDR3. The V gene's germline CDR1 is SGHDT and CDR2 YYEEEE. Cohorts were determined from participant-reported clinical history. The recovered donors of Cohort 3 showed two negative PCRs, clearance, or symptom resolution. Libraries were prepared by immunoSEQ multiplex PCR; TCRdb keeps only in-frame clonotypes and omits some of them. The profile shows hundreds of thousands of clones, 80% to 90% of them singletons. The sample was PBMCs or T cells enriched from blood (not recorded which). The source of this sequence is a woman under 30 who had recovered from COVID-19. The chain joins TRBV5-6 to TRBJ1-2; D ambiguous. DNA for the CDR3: TGTGCCAGCAGCTTGCTTTATGGCTACACCTTC. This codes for CASSLLYGYTF.